A selection of T cell receptor beta chains follows, all from one sample in a study of blood T cell repertoires in COVID-19. Profiled with immunoSEQ multiplex PCR; TCRdb holds only in-frame clones, not every one. The repertoire holds fewer than 400,000 clones, with over 80% as singletons. Sequenced material: PBMCs or T cells enriched from blood (not recorded which). These receptors came from a man younger than 45 who had recovered from COVID-19. CDR3s include the opening cysteine and the closing phenylalanine or tryptophan. Each record gives: V gene, D gene, J gene, clone size, CDR3 protein, CDR3 DNA. The D gene is left open where the match is weak. Rows give clone size only sometimes, using once, few, many, or a class for an expanded clone.

TRBV7-9	.	TRBJ1-6	.	CASGHPGGTSPLHF	TGTGCCAGCGGCCATCCGGGGGGTACTTCACCCCTCCACTTT
TRBV5-6	TRBD1	TRBJ2-3	.	CASSWGQGATDTQYF	TGTGCCAGCAGCTGGGGACAGGGCGCGACAGATACGCAGTATTTT
TRBV9	.	TRBJ1-3	.	CASSVEWRISGNTIYF	TGTGCCAGCAGCGTAGAGTGGAGAATCTCTGGAAACACCATATATTTT
TRBV2	.	TRBJ1-1	.	CASRAREGANTEAFF	TGTGCCAGCAGGGCGAGGGAGGGCGCGAACACTGAAGCTTTCTTT
TRBV18	TRBD1	TRBJ2-1	.	CASSPGRGQGIYEQFF	TGTGCCAGCTCACCTGGTAGGGGACAGGGGATCTATGAGCAGTTCTTC
TRBV14	.	TRBJ2-7	.	CASSHGGPGDEQYF	TGTGCCAGCAGCCACGGGGGGCCAGGAGACGAGCAGTACTTC
TRBV21-1	.	TRBJ2-2	.	CASSKAPGQTGELFF	TGTGCCAGCAGCAAAGCCCCAGGGCAGACCGGGGAGCTGTTTTTT
TRBV19	.	TRBJ1-5	once	CASNLQGNQPQHF	TGTGCCAGTAATCTGCAGGGAAATCAGCCCCAGCATTTT
TRBV2	TRBD2	TRBJ2-5	.	CASSALAGEQETQYF	TGTGCCAGCAGTGCTCTAGCGGGGGAACAAGAGACCCAGTACTTC
TRBV5-1	TRBD2	TRBJ2-1	.	CASRYLAGANNEQFF	TGCGCCAGCAGATACCTAGCGGGGGCCAACAATGAGCAGTTCTTC